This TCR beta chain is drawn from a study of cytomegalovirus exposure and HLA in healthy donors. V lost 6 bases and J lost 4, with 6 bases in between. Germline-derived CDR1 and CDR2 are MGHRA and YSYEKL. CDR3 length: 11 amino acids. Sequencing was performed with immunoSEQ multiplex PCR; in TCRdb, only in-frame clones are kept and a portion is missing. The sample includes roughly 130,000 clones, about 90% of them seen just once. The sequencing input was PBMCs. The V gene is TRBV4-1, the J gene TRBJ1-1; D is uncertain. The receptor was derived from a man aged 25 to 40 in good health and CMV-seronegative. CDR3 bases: TGCGCCAGCAGGGAGGCCACTGAAGCTTTCTTT. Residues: CASREATEAFF.